This TCR beta chain was recovered during a study of blood T cell repertoires in COVID-19. About the research overall: Both acute and convalescent COVID-19 samples were obtained from the United States, Italy and Spain. Nucleic acid was either cDNA or gDNA, and it came from T cells, B-cell-depleted T cells, or PBMCs.

As handled by the study authors: For nucleated cells, counts were estimated from reference gene primer amplification. The method was immunoSEQ multiplex PCR; TCRdb's version includes in-frame clones alone and lacks a portion of them. That table gives V, J and clone size, and the DNA gave D and trimming. This repertoire shows 150,000 to 200,000 clones, 80% to 85% found once; its top ten account for roughly a tenth. The clonotype comes from a woman at least 80 years old with active or convalescent COVID-19. The sequenced sample consisted of peripheral blood.

The CDR3: CSVERGGYDTQYF. The CDR3 DNA reads as TGCAGCGTTGAGCGCGGTGGGTATGATACGCAGTATTTT. The gene calls are TRBV29-1 and TRBJ2-3; D gene uncertain. The CDR3 length is 13 residues. The germline V gene encodes CDR1 SQVTM and CDR2 ANQGSEA. V was trimmed by 3 bases and J by 6 bases, leaving 13 bases between them.